This TCR beta chain was captured in a study of cytomegalovirus exposure and HLA in healthy donors. Study results and caveats: A few CMV-associated chains were confirmed in vitro to be specific for CMV antigens.

With regard to this clone: Its antigen is as yet unknown.

The CDR3 is made up of 15 amino acids. Germline V CDR1 and CDR2: MDHEN, SYDVKM. The V gene lost 7 bases and the J gene lost 1 base, with 16 bases spanning the gap. Vbeta (60) and Jbeta (13) primers were used in the PCR. Method: immunoSEQ multiplex PCR; TCRdb's copy keeps in-frame clones and lacks some. The sample has more than 85,000 clones, about 86% seen once. Specimen: PBMCs. The source of this sequence is a man aged 35-49 years in good health and CMV-seronegative. This rearrangement joins TRBV28 to TRBJ1-1; D may be TRBD1 (5 bases). CDR3 in DNA: TGTGCCAGCACCTACTCCGGGGGGGAGAACACTGAAGCTTTCTTT. Residues: CASTYSGGENTEAFF. Full variable domain (remainder filled in from reference TRBV28 and TRBJ1-1): DVKVTQSSRYLVKRTGEKVFLECVQDMDHENMFWYRQDPGLGLRLIYFSYDVKMKEKGDIPEGYSVSREKKERFSLILESASTNQTSMYLCASTYSGGENTEAFFGQGTRLTVV.